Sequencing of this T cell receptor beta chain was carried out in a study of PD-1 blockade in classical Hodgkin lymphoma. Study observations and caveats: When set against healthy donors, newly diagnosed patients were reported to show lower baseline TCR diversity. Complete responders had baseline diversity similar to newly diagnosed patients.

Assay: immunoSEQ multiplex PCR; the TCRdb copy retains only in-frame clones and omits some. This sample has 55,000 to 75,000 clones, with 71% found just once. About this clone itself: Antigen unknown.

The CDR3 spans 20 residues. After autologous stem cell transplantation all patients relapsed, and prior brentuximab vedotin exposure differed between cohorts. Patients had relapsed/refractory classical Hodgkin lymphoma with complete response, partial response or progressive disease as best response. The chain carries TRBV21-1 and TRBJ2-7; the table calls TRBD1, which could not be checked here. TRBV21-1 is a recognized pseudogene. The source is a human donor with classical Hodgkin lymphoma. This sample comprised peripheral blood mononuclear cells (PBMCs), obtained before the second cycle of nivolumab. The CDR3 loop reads CASSTWSRTGAAQFSYEQYF. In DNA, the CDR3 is TGTGCCAGCAGCACCTGGTCAAGGACAGGGGCCGCACAGTTCTCCTACGAGCAGTACTTC.